This T cell receptor beta chain was sequenced during a study of beta chain features in type 1 diabetes. For the study at large: Healthy donors and patients showed comparable age, gender and cell yields.

V dropped 5 bases and J dropped 0; count of bases not matched to a gene: 14. This CDR3 comprises 19 residues. Germline V lookup: CDR1 SGHTA, CDR2 FQGNSA. Expressed TCRB transcripts got sequenced, as all isolated RNA was reverse transcribed. The table came from immunoSEQ multiplex PCR; TCRdb's copy has only in-frame clones and leaves some out. This sample yields about 410,000 clones, of which 11% to 15% are seen a single time; around 0.039% belongs to the top ten. The study's findings and limits: The cDNA sequencing approach could over-represent high-TCR-expressing cells. A PCR bias possibly favoring shorter templates would apply equally to patients and controls.

As for this clone: What it binds is unknown.

The chain has TRBV7-2 and TRBJ2-2; 8 nucleotides align to TRBD2. Sequencing was performed on naive CD4+ T cells from blood. The receptor's source is a man aged 25 to 45 in good health. CDR3 DNA: TGTGCCAGCAGCCCGGCCTCCTCCGGACTAGCAGCGAACACCGGGGAGCTGTTTTTT. Protein product: CASSPASSGLAANTGELFF.